The rows below give T cell receptor beta chains drawn from one sample of a study of OX40 agonist ivuxolimab in advanced cancers. The repertoire was sequenced with immunoSEQ multiplex PCR; TCRdb's copy has only in-frame clones and lacks some. This table has some 59,000 clones, 70% to 85% appearing once. Sequencing was performed on CD4+ or CD8+ T cells sorted from blood, taken in a trial of the OX40 agonist ivuxolimab. These receptors all come from an adult with an advanced solid tumor such as melanoma, head and neck, liver or kidney cancer. The CDR3 runs from the conserved cysteine through the conserved F or W. The order of the fields is D gene, CDR3 length, clone size, V gene, J gene, CDR3 DNA, CDR3 protein. D genes are given only for firm matches. A clone size is listed for some rows: how often the clone was seen (once, few, many), or a class if it is expanded.

>NA|13|NA|TRBV9|TRBJ1-1
TGTGCCAGCAGCGCCCAAAGGGGGACTGAAGCTTTCTTT
CASSAQRGTEAFF
>NA|15|NA|TRBV19|TRBJ2-7
TGTGCCAGTAGTATGAGGGGCTCAGCGACCTACGAGCAGTACTTC
CASSMRGSATYEQYF
>NA|14|NA|TRBV15|TRBJ1-1
TGTGCCACCAGCAGAGACATCTTGAACACTGAAGCTTTCTTT
CATSRDILNTEAFF
>TRBD2|15|NA|TRBV6-6|TRBJ2-1
TGTGCCAGCAGACCACTAGCGGGGGCCTTCAATGAGCAGTTCTTC
CASRPLAGAFNEQFF
>NA|12|NA|TRBV7-2|TRBJ1-1
TGTGCCAGCAGCTTCCCAGGGGCTGAAGCTTTCTTT
CASSFPGAEAFF
>NA|15|NA|TRBV28|TRBJ1-5
TGTGCCAGCAGCCGTAGGGGTTCCGGCAATCAGCCCCAGCATTTT
CASSRRGSGNQPQHF
>NA|14|NA|TRBV7-2|TRBJ1-5
TGTGCCAGCAGCTTAGTGGTAACCAATCAGCCCCAGCATTTT
CASSLVVTNQPQHF
>TRBD2|16|NA|TRBV10-1|TRBJ2-1
TGCGCCAGCAGTGAGTCACGGACTAGCGGGGTAAATGAGCAGTTCTTC
CASSESRTSGVNEQFF
>NA|15|few|TRBV19|TRBJ2-3
TGTGCCAGTAGGTTACAGGGGACTAGCACAGATACGCAGTATTTT
CASRLQGTSTDTQYF
>NA|12|few|TRBV6-4|TRBJ2-7
TGTGCCAGGGGGCCCACGTCCTACGAGCAGTACTTC
CARGPTSYEQYF
>NA|14|NA|TRBV11-2|TRBJ1-4
TGTGCCAGCAGCTACAGGAGGCTAGGAGAAAAACTGTTTTTT
CASSYRRLGEKLFF
>NA|14|NA|TRBV7-3|TRBJ2-2
TGTGCCAGCAGCATCACCTTAAACACCGGGGAGCTGTTTTTT
CASSITLNTGELFF
>NA|13|once|TRBV28|TRBJ1-2
TGTGCCAGCGAGCCGGCGCAGGGGAGAGGCTACACCTTC
CASEPAQGRGYTF
>NA|14|NA|TRBV6-6|TRBJ2-5
TGTGCCAGCAGTTACTCGATGTACCAAGAGACCCAGTACTTC
CASSYSMYQETQYF
>NA|16|NA|TRBV7-9|TRBJ1-3
TGTGCCAGCAGCTTAGGCGGAGGGGGCTCTGGAAACACCATATATTTT
CASSLGGGGSGNTIYF
>NA|15|NA|TRBV19|TRBJ2-7
TGTGCCAGTAGTACCCCTTTGGGGCTTGGCTACGAGCAGTACTTC
CASSTPLGLGYEQYF
>TRBD1|15|NA|TRBV6-6|TRBJ2-5
TGTGCCAGCAGTCTGGACAGGGGTGGGCAAGAGACCCAGTACTTC
CASSLDRGGQETQYF
>TRBD1|17|NA|TRBV7-9|TRBJ2-1
TGTGCCAGCAGCCACGAAACCGGGACAGGGAGGTACAATGAGCAGTTCTTC
CASSHETGTGRYNEQFF
>NA|12|NA|TRBV6-4|TRBJ2-3
TGTGCCAGCAGGACTAGCACAGATACGCAGTATTTT
CASRTSTDTQYF
>NA|14|NA|TRBV21-1|TRBJ2-7
TGTGCCAGCAGCGGACAGGGGGAGTTTGGAGAGCAGTACTTC
CASSGQGEFGEQYF
>NA|16|NA|TRBV7-9|TRBJ1-1
TGTGCCAGCAGCCCAACTTTCCGGGCCTTGAACACTGAAGCTTTCTTT
CASSPTFRALNTEAFF
>TRBD1|15|NA|TRBV7-2|TRBJ1-4
TGTGCCAGCAGCTTGTCCGGGACAGGGCGTGAAAAACTGTTTTTT
CASSLSGTGREKLFF
>TRBD1|15|NA|TRBV19|TRBJ1-5
TGTGCCAGTAGAGCGACAGGGGGCGGTTTGCAGCCCCAGCATTTT
CASRATGGGLQPQHF
>TRBD2|15|NA|TRBV28|TRBJ2-1
TGTGCCAGCAGTTCGCCGGGACTAGCGTTAAATGAGCAGTTCTTC
CASSSPGLALNEQFF
>NA|14|NA|TRBV6-1|TRBJ1-6
TGTGCCAGCAGTGAAAGCGGCAGGGCTTCACCCCTCCACTTT
CASSESGRASPLHF
>NA|14|NA|TRBV5-8|TRBJ2-7
TGTGCCAGCATTCCCCAGCCGACAGCCCCCCGGGCATACTTC
CASIPQPTAPRAYF
>NA|13|once|TRBV29-1|TRBJ1-4
TGCAGCGTGGGAGAGGCAACTAATGAAAAACTGTTTTTT
CSVGEATNEKLFF
>TRBD2|15|NA|TRBV28|TRBJ2-5
TGTGCCAGCTTCGCGGCGGGAGGAATCCAAGAGACCCAGTACTTC
CASFAAGGIQETQYF
>TRBD1|19|NA|TRBV12-5|TRBJ1-2
TGTGCTAGTGCTTTGAGGCTTTTTATAGGGACAGGGGTCACCTATGGCTACACCTTC
CASALRLFIGTGVTYGYTF
>NA|15|NA|TRBV11-1|TRBJ2-3
TGTGCCAGCAGCCGCCGGGACTCAAACACAGATACGCAGTATTTT
CASSRRDSNTDTQYF
>NA|13|NA|TRBV11-2|TRBJ1-5
TGTGCCAGCAGCTCGGGGTTGCATCAGCCCCAGCATTTT
CASSSGLHQPQHF
>TRBD1|14|NA|TRBV18|TRBJ2-1
TGTGCCAGCTCACCCGGGGACAGGGAACATGAGCAGTTCTTC
CASSPGDREHEQFF
>TRBD1|14|NA|TRBV15|TRBJ1-1
TGTGCCACCAGCACCCGAACAGGGGGTGCTTGGGCTTTCTTT
CATSTRTGGAWAFF
>NA|15|NA|TRBV5-4|TRBJ2-5
TGTGCCAGCAGCTCCTTTCAGGCTGGGTTTAAGACCCAGTACTTC
CASSSFQAGFKTQYF
>TRBD2|18|once|TRBV9|TRBJ2-1
TGTGCCACCTCGTTGGGTTACGGGGCGGGGGTTACGGGTAATGAGCAGTTCTTC
CATSLGYGAGVTGNEQFF
>NA|16|NA|TRBV7-9|TRBJ2-5
TGTGCCAGCCAAAACCGGGTCCGTGGCATACAAGAGACCCAGTACTTC
CASQNRVRGIQETQYF
>TRBD1|16|NA|TRBV2|TRBJ1-1
TGTGCCAGCACCAAGGAGACAGGGACCTTGGGCACTGAAGCTTTCTTT
CASTKETGTLGTEAFF
>NA|14|NA|TRBV7-9|TRBJ1-5
TGTGCCAGCAGCTTAGGGGGGCTAAATCAGCCCCAGCATTTT
CASSLGGLNQPQHF
>TRBD1|14|once|TRBV5-1|TRBJ1-6
TGCGCCAGCAGCCAGGGGGGAGAAGGCTCACCCCTCCACTTT
CASSQGGEGSPLHF
>TRBD1|13|NA|TRBV27|TRBJ2-7
TGTGCCAGCAGCCGACCAGGGGGCTACGAGCAGTACTTC
CASSRPGGYEQYF
>NA|13|NA|TRBV11-3|TRBJ2-4
TGTGCCAGCAGCACCACGACAGCTTCAATTCAGTACTTC
CASSTTTASIQYF
>NA|12|NA|TRBV14|TRBJ1-1
TGTGCCAGCAGCCAAATCGGCCCCCTGGCTTTCTTT
CASSQIGPLAFF
>NA|11|NA|TRBV18|TRBJ2-1
TGTGCCAGCTCACGGGACAATGAGCAGTTCTTC
CASSRDNEQFF
>NA|15|NA|TRBV6-5|TRBJ1-5
TGTGCCAGCAGTTACTCGAGGCAGATGGATCAGCCCCAGCATTTT
CASSYSRQMDQPQHF
>NA|10|NA|TRBV6-5|TRBJ1-2
TGTGCCAGCAGTAGGAATGGCTACACCTTC
CASSRNGYTF
>TRBD2|19|NA|TRBV19|TRBJ2-7
TGTGCCAGTAGTATAGGGACTAGCGGGAGGGCAGTGAGGGACTACGAGCAGTACTTC
CASSIGTSGRAVRDYEQYF
>TRBD1|15|NA|TRBV10-2|TRBJ1-2
TGCGCCAGCAGCGGGCAAGCGGGACAGGGATATGGCTACACCTTC
CASSGQAGQGYGYTF
>NA|14|NA|TRBV2|TRBJ1-4
TGTGCCAGCAGTAGGGACGGCTTTAATGAAAAACTGTTTTTT
CASSRDGFNEKLFF